A single sample gave rise to the 13 T cell receptor beta chains below, sequenced in a study of T cell clonality in common variable immunodeficiency. Their antigen targets remain unknown. TCRdb's copy holds only in-frame clones and misses some; the assay was immunoSEQ multiplex PCR. The sample includes more than 30,000 clones, none of them occurring once. Whole-study results and caveats: In common variable immunodeficiency, TCR beta chains reportedly carried fewer deletions and N-nucleotide insertions.

Sequenced: peripheral blood mononuclear cells. These receptors were taken from a human donor with common variable immunodeficiency.

This clone was counted at least ten times. The CDR3 end falls 3 residues outside the read, so it is completed with the germline J gene. The chain uses TRBV5-1 and TRBJ1-1; D remains unclear. The CDR3 has 13 residues. V dropped 4 bases and J dropped 5 bases, with 12 bases sitting between them. From germline, CDR1 is SGHRS and CDR2 YFSETQ. CDR3: CASSIWTGTEAFF. CDR3 DNA, as far as it was read: TGCGCCAGCAGCATATGGACGGGGACTGAA.

This clone was counted between two and nine times. The read gets to within 3 residues of the CDR3 end, and the germline J gene fills in the rest. The rearrangement links TRBV13 to TRBJ2-1, with 7 positions matching TRBD2. With V trimmed by 1 base and J by 7 bases, 10 bases remained unmatched. Germline CDR1 is PRHDT and CDR2 is FYEKMQ (reference sequence). The CDR3 covers 16 residues. Partial CDR3 DNA: TGTGCCAGCAGCTTAGCGCGAGGCGGGAGAAGGAATGAG. Encoded protein: CASSLARGGRRNE. The complete CDR3 protein is CASSLARGGRRNEQFF.

To note about this clone: From the germline J gene comes the end of the CDR3, since the read stops 3 residues before it. V usage is TRBV11-2 and J usage is TRBJ1-1; D not resolved. Germline V gives CDR1 SGHAT, CDR2 FQNNGV. The V gene lost 5 bases and the J gene lost 4 bases, with 14 bases spanning the gap. The CDR3 runs to 14 residues. CDR3 sequence reads: CASSQARQSTEAFF. The sequenced CDR3 bases are TGTGCCAGCAGCCAGGCCAGGCAATCCACTGAA.

There are many counts of this clone. The CDR3 end is not reached by the read, which stops 3 residues before it; the germline J gene fills it in. The V call is TRBV29-1, the J call TRBJ2-1; 9 bases are a match to TRBD1. The CDR3 is 14 amino acids. Germline loops: CDR1 SQVTM, CDR2 ANQGSEA. The V segment lost 3 bases and the J segment 7 bases; nucleotides outside the gene matches: 7. The CDR3 sequence is CSVDVWDRANEQFF. CDR3 DNA (partial): TGCAGCGTTGATGTTTGGGACAGGGCTAATGAG.

As regards this clone: The CDR3 end is not reached by the read, which stops 3 residues before it; the germline J gene fills it in. V usage is TRBV7-2 and J usage is TRBJ1-3; TRBD1 might be the D (5 bases). This CDR3 is built from 15 residues. V gave up 5 bases and J gave up 2 bases, with 13 bases separating them. CDR1 is SGHTA, CDR2 FQGNSA, per germline. CDR3: CASSPTSGPGNTIYF. The sequenced part of the CDR3 DNA is TGTGCCAGCAGCCCTACTTCAGGGCCTGGAAACACC.

Notes on this clone: The DNA ends 3 residues before the CDR3 does, and the rest of the CDR3 is filled in from the germline J gene. This chain links TRBV5-6 with TRBJ2-7; the D is unclear. This CDR3 is 13 amino acids long. Germline V gene data show CDR1 as SGHDT and CDR2 as YYEEEE. V lost 0 bases and J 3 bases, leaving 7 bases between the germline ends. CDR3 bases read: TGTGCCAGCAGCTTGGGAGCTAACTACGAG. It yields the protein CASSLGANYE. The full CDR3 is CASSLGANYEQYF.

A word on this clone: An end of the junction differs from the germline gene, which may be a read error. The CDR3 end falls 3 residues outside the read, so it is completed with the germline J gene. V is TRBV5-1 and J is TRBJ1-6; D is perhaps TRBD1 (5 bases). Germline V gene sequence: CDR1 SGHRS, CDR2 YFSETQ. The CDR3 consists of 15 residues. The part of the CDR3 DNA that was read is TGCGCCAGCAGCTTGGAAGGGGCCTACAATTCACCC. Encoded protein: CASSLEGAYNSP. The entire CDR3 reads CASSLEGAYNSPLHF.

This clone was observed a handful of times. The read comes to an end 3 residues before the CDR3 does, leaving the germline J gene to fill in the end. The chain recombines TRBV20-1 with TRBJ2-7; 13 positions match TRBD2. The germline CDR1 and CDR2 sequences are DFQATT and SNEGSKA (reference sequence). J lost 3 bases, V lost 6 bases, and 5 bases had no gene match. The CDR3 totals 14 residues. This chain's CDR3 is CSAFGLAGVYEQYF. The CDR3 bases that were read are TGCAGTGCATTCGGACTAGCGGGAGTCTACGAG.

This clone was recorded many times. From the germline J gene comes the end of the CDR3, since the read stops 3 residues before it. The chain combines TRBV24-1 with TRBJ1-4; a weak D match, TRBD1 (6 bases). CDR3 length: 14 amino acids. In germline, CDR1 is KGHDR, CDR2 SFDVKD. V gave up 9 bases and J gave up 5 bases, with 15 bases separating them. CDR3 bases read: TGTGCCACCCAGGCGGACAGCCAAAATGAAAAA. Protein: CATQADSQNEK. The entire CDR3 protein reads CATQADSQNEKLFF.

This clone was counted ten times or more. The CDR3 end falls 3 residues outside the read, so it is completed with the germline J gene. The J gene is TRBJ1-4, the V gene TRBV19; unclear D gene. The CDR3 is 13 amino acids. V was cut by 6 bases and J by 5 bases, with 10 bases left in between. Germline values: CDR1 LNHDA, CDR2 SQIVND (reference sequence). CDR3 region: CASRIERNEKLFF. CDR3 DNA, as far as it was read: TGTGCCAGTAGAATCGAAAGGAATGAAAAA.

This clone has ten or more counts. The CDR3 end falls 3 residues outside the read, so it is completed with the germline J gene. The gene calls are TRBV5-1 and TRBJ1-5, with 8 nucleotides matching TRBD1. V lost 0 bases to trimming and J lost 6 bases; unmatched junction nucleotides: 2. Germline assignment: CDR1 SGHRS and CDR2 YFSETQ. There are 14 residues in the CDR3. The part of the CDR3 DNA that was read is TGCGCCAGCAGCTTGGAAACAGGGGGTCAGCCC. This encodes CASSLETGGQP. The complete CDR3 protein is CASSLETGGQPQHF.

With regard to this clone: The read terminates 3 residues before the CDR3 end, so the remaining end is supplied by the germline J gene. The J gene is TRBJ2-5, the V gene TRBV7-3; TRBD2 matches 7 bases. Germline values: CDR1 SGHTA, CDR2 FQGTGA. The V and J ends lost 3 bases and 3 bases, in that order; junction bases with no gene match: 4. The CDR3 spans 14 residues. CDR3 in amino acids: CASSFGGGKETQYF. Partial CDR3 DNA: TGTGCCAGCAGCTTCGGGGGAGGGAAAGAGACC.

Judged by abundance, this clone is hyperexpanded. The CDR3 end falls 3 residues outside the read, so it is completed with the germline J gene. The V and J genes are TRBV14 and TRBJ2-5, with D possibly matching TRBD2 (5 bases). The germline V and J ends were trimmed by 7 bases and 5 bases, with 14 bases remaining between them. The CDR3 is made up of 13 amino acids. Germline V CDR1 and CDR2: SGHDN, FVKESK. The CDR3 region is CASTGSRRETQYF. The CDR3 DNA, read in part, is TGTGCCAGCACGGGTTCGAGGAGGGAGACC.